This T cell receptor (beta chain) was profiled in a study of blood T cell repertoires in COVID-19 (TCRdb year 2020). For the wider study: Samples from collaborators originated in the United States, Italy and Spain and spanned both the acute and convalescent phases of COVID-19. The repertoires were released in a freely available public database intended as a resource for research on the immune response to SARS-CoV-2. Where available, HLA class I and class II types were taken from metadata supplied by the sample provider and were not determined by assay-based typing. Subjects who had been exposed to COVID-19, were actively infected with it, or had recovered from it provided the deeply sampled blood TCRbeta repertoires that made up the dataset. Samples were obtained from the ongoing ImmuneRACE study (first 160 participants) and from approximately 1,200 subjects provided by 6 global collaborators. The material from the prospective study consisted of cDNA or gDNA derived from T cells, B-cell-depleted T cells, or PBMCs. The sample metadata nearly always contained a de-identified subject ID, COVID-19 status, age in years and sex.

TCRbeta CDR3 regions were amplified from genomic DNA by means of the immunoSEQ Assay, a bias-controlled multiplex PCR. The paper's processing steps were these. The number of nucleated cells in each sample was estimated from the amplification of reference gene primers within the assay. Sequence reads were collapsed and filtered to measure the absolute abundance of every unique TCRbeta CDR3 rearrangement. Productive Simpson clonality was computed per sample as the square root of Simpson's diversity index over productive rearrangements. TCRdb mirrors the immuneACCESS table, restricted to in-frame sequences. Some clones are absent from its copies; in checked studies, under half trace to an unresolved V gene, and the reason for the others is unknown. D and trimming were read from the DNA, whereas the V and J calls and clone size are those reported in that table. The sample profile shows about 43,000 clones; more than 70% of them were found once. The ten largest clones take up 4.8% of the sample.

Taken from cysteine to phenylalanine, the CDR3 has 15 residues. Only the CDR3 part of the read is kept: 45 bases, read in frame from the first base. V is pruned by 8 bases and J by 1 base, leaving 11 bases of the junction without a gene match. The germline V gene specifies SQVTM as CDR1 and ANQGSEA as CDR2. Study-level results and caveats: The amount of clinical and demographic metadata varied by source and participant and was provided uncurated.

Turning to this clone: The specificity of this receptor is unknown. No base quality values were provided; no much bigger clone lies one nucleotide off.

The collaborating institutions used their own protocols to collect whole blood in K2EDTA tubes. Collaborator samples were shipped for TCRbeta analysis as frozen whole blood, isolated PBMCs, or DNA extracted from either sample type. Sequencing was performed on peripheral blood. The chain employs TRBV29-1 and TRBJ2-1, and TRBD2 aligns with 7 junction nucleotides. The receptor comes from a human donor in a cohort sampled during active COVID-19. The DNA sequence is as follows: TGCAGCTCACCGAGTGGGGGGGGTTCCTACAATGAGCAGTTCTTC. Translated, this is CSSPSGGGSYNEQFF.